This T cell receptor (beta chain) comes out of a study of T-cell reconstitution after alpha-beta-depleted transplantation in children. The length of the CDR3 is 14 residues. The V end was cut by 8 bases, the J end by 2 bases, with 10 bases between. TCRbeta library preparation incorporated unique molecular identifiers. Each CDR3 protein is one row after TCRdb ran MiXCR on the PCR reads. In the table there are around 370,000 distinct CDR3 sequences, around 10% of which are singletons. The chain carries TRBV12-3 or TRBV12-4 and TRBJ2-6, with D perhaps given as TRBD1 or TRBD2 (5 bases each). The clonotype comes from a human donor who donated a stem cell graft to a child with acute lymphoblastic leukemia. Sequenced material: PBMCs from the stem cell graft donor, taken from the stem cell graft. The CDR3: CASGTRPGANVLTF. CDR3 bases: TGTGCCAGCGGGACCCGACCTGGGGCCAACGTCCTGACTTTC.